The 13 T cell receptor beta chains below all came from one sample that was sequenced in a study of human T cells and chemical hapten exposure. TCRdb recomputed calls from the RACE reads with MiXCR, one row per CDR3 protein. Here the sample spans approximately 100,000 distinct CDR3 sequences, more than 7% being singletons. Stated time point: patch test 2, 6 weeks after DPC sensitization. Treatment reported: therapeutic diphenylcyclopropenone sensitization with weekly scalp DPC. The sequenced sample was whole blood, obtained in connection with sensitization to the hapten diphenylcyclopropenone (DPC). The receptors here all came from a woman between 40 and 50 years old with alopecia areata. Some clones in this sample may be carry-over from other donors' samples.

This chain joins TRBV28 and TRBJ1-1, with D possibly matching TRBD1 (5 bases). The germline CDR1 and CDR2 sequences are MDHEN and SYDVKM. Trimming left V 2 bases short and J 5 bases short, with 12 bases between. The CDR3 has 14 residues. Written as DNA, the CDR3 is TGTGCCAGCAGTTTAGGGGGAAGGGGAACTGAAGCTTTCTTT. This gives the protein CASSLGGRGTEAFF.

This clonotype was observed many times. The CDR3 spells CASSRRPSGGTDTQYF. CDR3 DNA sequence: TGTGCCAGCAGCCGCAGACCTAGCGGGGGCACAGATACGCAGTATTTT. V usage is TRBV6-5 and J usage is TRBJ2-3; the match to TRBD2 covers 9 bases. This CDR3 comprises 16 residues. Germline lookup yields CDR1 MNHEY and CDR2 SVGAGI. J lost 1 base, V lost 6 bases, and 8 bases had no gene match.

This clonotype was counted at least ten times. The genes are TRBV28 and TRBJ2-3; weak D call: TRBD1 (5 bases). This CDR3 is built from 14 residues. Trimming shortened V by 4 bases and J by 1 base, and 9 bases separated the two germline ends. From germline, CDR1 is MDHEN and CDR2 SYDVKM. The CDR3: CASSWGAGTDTQYF. The CDR3 region has the DNA TGTGCCAGCAGTTGGGGCGCGGGCACAGATACGCAGTATTTT. The variable domain in full, completed from reference TRBV28 and TRBJ2-3, reads DVKVTQSSRYLVKRTGEKVFLECVQDMDHENMFWYRQDPGLGLRLIYFSYDVKMKEKGDIPEGYSVSREKKERFSLILESASTNQTSMYLCASSWGAGTDTQYFGPGTRLTVL.

This clonotype was found many times. The chain carries TRBV3-1 and TRBJ1-5; D uncertain. Deletions cut 2 bases from V and 0 bases from J, with 8 bases between. The germline gives CDR1 LGHDT, CDR2 YNNKEL (reference sequence). The CDR3 covers 15 residues. The CDR3 is CASSQSAGSNQPQHF. CDR3 nucleotides: TGTGCCAGCAGCCAAAGCGCGGGTAGCAATCAGCCCCAGCATTTT.

This clonotype was detected many times. This chain joins TRBV6-1 and TRBJ1-2; 7 bases agree with TRBD1. The V segment lost 6 bases and the J segment 3 bases; nucleotides outside the gene matches: 4. CDR1 and CDR2 from the germline V gene are MNHNS and SASEGT. This CDR3 spans 13 amino acids. The CDR3 DNA reads as TGTGCCAGCAGAATCACAGGGGACTATGGCTACACCTTC. This codes for CASRITGDYGYTF.

This clonotype was seen at least ten times. V and J are TRBV5-6 and TRBJ1-3; maybe TRBD1 (6 bases). Trimming took 2 bases from V and 4 from J, leaving 16 bases between them. This CDR3 comprises 16 residues. Germline V gene lookup returns CDR1 SGHDT and CDR2 YYEEEE. The CDR3 nucleotides are TGTGCCAGCAGCTTTGCAGAAACAGGGCACGGAAACACCATATATTTT. Translation: CASSFAETGHGNTIYF.

The V call is TRBV15, the J call TRBJ1-5; D possibly corresponds to TRBD1 (6 bases). In germline, CDR1 is LNHNV, CDR2 YYDKDF (reference sequence). This CDR3 comprises 14 residues. Trimming removed 1 base from V and 2 bases from J, with 6 bases in between. CDR3 sequence: CATSRGQGNQPQHF. The CDR3, as DNA: TGTGCCACCAGCAGAGGACAGGGCAATCAGCCCCAGCATTTT.

This rearrangement joins TRBV30 to TRBJ1-2; TRBD1 agrees at 8 bases. J lost 7 bases, V lost 1 base, and 8 bases had no gene match. CDR3 length: 14 residues. The germline CDR1 and CDR2 sequences are GTSNPN and SVGIG (reference sequence). The CDR3 loop is CAWSAQGARSGYTF. CDR3 bases: TGTGCCTGGAGTGCCCAGGGGGCGAGGAGTGGCTACACCTTC. The entire variable domain, with the rest obtained from reference TRBV30 and TRBJ1-2, is as follows: SQTIHQWPATLVQPVGSPLSLECTVEGTSNPNLYWYRQAAGRGLQLLFYSVGIGQISSEVPQNLSASRPQDRQFILSSKKLLLSDSGFYLCAWSAQGARSGYTFGSGTRLTVV.

This clonotype showed up just a few times. The chain carries TRBV4-3 and TRBJ1-2; the D is unclear. Germline lookup yields CDR1 LGHNA and CDR2 YSLEER. The V gene lost 4 bases and the J gene lost 6 bases, with 15 bases spanning the gap. The CDR3 covers 14 residues. CDR3 bases: TGCGCCAGCAGCCTAGATGGCGGGGAGGATGGCTACACCTTC. This gives the protein CASSLDGGEDGYTF.

This clonotype was detected many times. This rearrangement joins TRBV5-4 to TRBJ2-5, with TRBD2 matching over 8 bases. Losses at the gene ends were 4 bases for V and 1 base for J; bases not matched to a gene: 3. The CDR3 extends over 14 amino acids. Germline loops: CDR1 SGHNT, CDR2 YYREEE (reference sequence). Here the CDR3 reads CASSVGLVQETQYF. The CDR3 nucleotides are TGTGCCAGCAGCGTGGGACTAGTCCAAGAGACCCAGTACTTC. Looking up the rest from reference TRBV5-4 and TRBJ2-5 gives the full variable domain: ETGVTQSPTHLIKTRGQQVTLRCSSQSGHNTVSWYQQALGQGPQFIFQYYREEENGRGNFPPRFSGLQFPNYSSELNVNALELDDSALYLCASSVGLVQETQYFGPGTRLLVL.

The table lists this clonotype with a few counts. V gene TRBV10-3 combines with J gene TRBJ2-2, with unresolved D. The CDR3 totals 11 residues. The V gene lost 7 bases and the J gene lost 3 bases, with 3 bases spanning the gap. Germline CDR1 ENHRY, CDR2 SYGVKD. CDR3: CAITDTGELFF. CDR3 coding DNA: TGTGCCATCACCGACACCGGGGAGCTGTTTTTT.

This clonotype was recorded at least ten times. The genes are TRBV11-2 and TRBJ2-7; the D gene is possibly TRBD2 (7 bases). V gave up 7 bases and J gave up 5 bases, with 18 bases separating them. There are 14 residues in the CDR3. The germline gives CDR1 SGHAT, CDR2 FQNNGV. The CDR3, as DNA: TGTGCCAGCAACCCCACCGGGGGGCAGGACGAGCAGTACTTC. Amino acid sequence: CASNPTGGQDEQYF.

Note on this clonotype: A read error is possible here, since a much larger clone lies one base away. V gene TRBV6-5 combines with J gene TRBJ1-5; D is unresolved. Deletions cut 8 bases from V and 9 bases from J, with 11 bases between. The CDR3 is 11 residues long. Germline V lookup: CDR1 MNHEY, CDR2 SVGAGI. The DNA for the CDR3 is TGTGCCAGCCACCGTGGTCTGCCCCAGCATTTT. Translating it yields CASHRGLPQHF.